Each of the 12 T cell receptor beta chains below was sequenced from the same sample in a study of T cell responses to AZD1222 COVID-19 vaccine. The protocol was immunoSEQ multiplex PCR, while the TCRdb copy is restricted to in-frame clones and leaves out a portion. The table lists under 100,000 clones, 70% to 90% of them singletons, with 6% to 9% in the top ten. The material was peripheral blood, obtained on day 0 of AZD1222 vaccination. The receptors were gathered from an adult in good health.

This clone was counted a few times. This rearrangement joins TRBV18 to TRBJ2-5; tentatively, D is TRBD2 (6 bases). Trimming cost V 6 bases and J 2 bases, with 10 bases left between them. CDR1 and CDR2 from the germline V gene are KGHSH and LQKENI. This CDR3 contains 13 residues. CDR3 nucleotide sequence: TGTGCCAGCTCGCCCGGGGGTCAAGAGACCCAGTACTTC. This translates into CASSPGGQETQYF. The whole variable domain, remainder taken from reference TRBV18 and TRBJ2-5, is NAGVMQNPRHLVRRRGQEARLRCSPMKGHSHVYWYRQLPEEGLKFMVYLQKENIIDESGMPKERFSAEFPKEGPSILRIQQVVRGDSAAYFCASSPGGQETQYFGPGTRLLVL.

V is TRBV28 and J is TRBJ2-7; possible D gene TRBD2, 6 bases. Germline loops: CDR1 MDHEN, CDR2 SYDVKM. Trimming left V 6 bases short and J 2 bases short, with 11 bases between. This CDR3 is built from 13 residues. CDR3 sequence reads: CASRLGGPYEQYF. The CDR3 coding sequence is TGTGCCAGCAGACTGGGGGGACCCTACGAGCAGTACTTC.

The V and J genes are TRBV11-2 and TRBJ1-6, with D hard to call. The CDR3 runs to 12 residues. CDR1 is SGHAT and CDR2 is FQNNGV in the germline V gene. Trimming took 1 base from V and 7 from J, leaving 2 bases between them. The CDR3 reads CASSLVNSPLHF. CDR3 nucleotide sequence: TGTGCCAGCAGCTTAGTAAATTCACCCCTCCACTTT.

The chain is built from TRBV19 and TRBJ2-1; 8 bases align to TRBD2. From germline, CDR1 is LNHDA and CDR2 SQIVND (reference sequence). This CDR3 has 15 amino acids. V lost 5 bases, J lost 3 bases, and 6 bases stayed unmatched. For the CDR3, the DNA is TGTGCCAGTAGTGGAAATGCGGGAGGCTACAATGAGCAGTTCTTC. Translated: CASSGNAGGYNEQFF. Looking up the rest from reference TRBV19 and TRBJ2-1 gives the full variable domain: DGGITQSPKYLFRKEGQNVTLSCEQNLNHDAMYWYRQDPGQGLRLIYYSQIVNDFQKGDIAEGYSVSREKKESFPLTVTSAQKNPTAFYLCASSGNAGGYNEQFFGPGTRLTVL.

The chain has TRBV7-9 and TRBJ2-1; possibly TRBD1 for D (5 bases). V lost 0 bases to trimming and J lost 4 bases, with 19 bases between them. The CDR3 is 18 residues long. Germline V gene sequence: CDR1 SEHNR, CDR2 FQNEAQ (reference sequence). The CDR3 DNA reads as TGTGCCAGCAGCTTAGCGATAACAGGAGACAGAGTTTACAATGAGCAGTTCTTC. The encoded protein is CASSLAITGDRVYNEQFF.

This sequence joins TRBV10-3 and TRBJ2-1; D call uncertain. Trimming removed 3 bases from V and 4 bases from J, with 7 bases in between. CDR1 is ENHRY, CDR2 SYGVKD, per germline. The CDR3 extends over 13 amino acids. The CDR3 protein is CAISEGPYNEQFF. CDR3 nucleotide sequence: TGTGCCATCAGTGAAGGGCCTTACAATGAGCAGTTCTTC.

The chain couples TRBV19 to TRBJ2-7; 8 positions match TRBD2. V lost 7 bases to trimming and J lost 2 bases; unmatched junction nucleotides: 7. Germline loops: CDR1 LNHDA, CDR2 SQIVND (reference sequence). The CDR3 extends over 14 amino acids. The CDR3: CASNNGLAAYEQYF. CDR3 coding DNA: TGTGCCAGTAATAATGGACTAGCTGCCTACGAGCAGTACTTC.

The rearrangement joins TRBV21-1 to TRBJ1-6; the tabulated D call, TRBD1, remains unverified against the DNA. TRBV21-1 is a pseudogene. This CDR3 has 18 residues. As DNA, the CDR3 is TGTGCCAGCAGCAAAGGACGGCTCCTCGACAGGGATAATTCACCCCTCCACTTT. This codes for CASSKGRLLDRDNSPLHF.

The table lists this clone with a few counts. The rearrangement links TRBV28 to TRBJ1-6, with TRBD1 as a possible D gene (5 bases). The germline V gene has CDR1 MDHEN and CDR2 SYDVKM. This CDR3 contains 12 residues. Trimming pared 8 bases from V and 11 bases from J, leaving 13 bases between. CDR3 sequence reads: CASGTNSAPLHF. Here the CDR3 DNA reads TGTGCCAGCGGGACTAATTCAGCACCCCTCCACTTT.

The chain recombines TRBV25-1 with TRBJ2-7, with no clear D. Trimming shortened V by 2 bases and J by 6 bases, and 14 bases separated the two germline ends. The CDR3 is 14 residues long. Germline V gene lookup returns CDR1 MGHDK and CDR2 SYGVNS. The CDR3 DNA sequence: TGTGCCAGCAGTGAAGCGGACCACTTGTTCGAGCAGTACTTC. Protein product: CASSEADHLFEQYF.

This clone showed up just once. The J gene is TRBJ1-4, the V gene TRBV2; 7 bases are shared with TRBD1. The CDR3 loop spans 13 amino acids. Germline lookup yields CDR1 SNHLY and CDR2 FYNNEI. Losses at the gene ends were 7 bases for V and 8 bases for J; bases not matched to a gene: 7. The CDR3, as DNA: TGTGCCAGCACCTGGGACAGCCAGGAAAAACTGTTTTTT. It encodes CASTWDSQEKLFF.

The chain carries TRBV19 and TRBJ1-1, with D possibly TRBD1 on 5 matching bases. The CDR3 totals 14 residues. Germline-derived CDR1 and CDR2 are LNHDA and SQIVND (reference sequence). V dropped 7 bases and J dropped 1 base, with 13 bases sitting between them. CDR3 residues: CASNTPGRNTEAFF. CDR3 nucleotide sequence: TGTGCCAGTAACACTCCGGGACGGAACACTGAAGCTTTCTTT.